This entry describes one T cell receptor (beta chain). As yet, its antigen is unknown. Assay used: immunoSEQ multiplex PCR; TCRdb lists only in-frame clones, some missing. The data contain approximately 93,000 clones, roughly 90% of them seen just once; the ten biggest clones take up about 0.062%. Trimming at V came to 5 bases and at J to 2 bases, leaving 3 bases not matched to a gene. Germline CDR1 reads MGHDK; CDR2 reads SYGVNS. The CDR3 is 14 residues long. The data are from a study of graft-versus-host responses after intestinal transplantation. Study at large: The transplants performed in recipients were multivisceral, liver-intestinal, or isolated intestinal.

The sequenced sample was unstimulated CD8+ T cells sorted from spleen or lymph node cells, obtained before transplant. The clonotype comes from a human donor who was the organ donor for an intestinal transplant. The rearrangement joins TRBV25-1 to TRBJ2-3, with TRBD2 matching over 8 bases. Here the CDR3 reads CASSSGGHTDTQYF. The CDR3 bases are TGTGCCAGCAGTAGCGGGGGACACACAGATACGCAGTATTTT.